This is a list of T cell receptor beta chains from one sample in a study of vaccination effects on CD4 cells after COVID-19. These receptors have no identified antigens. Clones were read by immunoSEQ multiplex PCR, and TCRdb kept only the in-frame ones, dropping some. This repertoire shows roughly 19,000 clones, 65% to 85% found once; its top ten account for more than 9%. This sample comprised CD4+ T cells from PBMCs cultured with HCoV-NL63 spike peptides, obtained before COVID-19 vaccination. The receptor set was obtained from a human donor who received a COVID-19 vaccine. CDR3s include the opening cysteine and the closing phenylalanine or tryptophan. The D gene is left open where the match is weak. Size tells how often a clone was seen (once, few, many) or the class of an expanded clone, and some rows leave it out.

abundance: large
len: 15
d_gene: .
v_gene: TRBV5-1
j_gene: TRBJ2-7
CDR3nt: TGCGCCAGCAGCGCACAGCCGTCCGAGGGTGGCGAGCAGTACTTC
CDR3aa: CASSAQPSEGGEQYF

abundance: once
len: 13
d_gene: .
v_gene: TRBV18
j_gene: TRBJ1-1
CDR3nt: TGTGCCAGCTCACCTGGAAGTGCCACTGAAGCTTTCTTT
CDR3aa: CASSPGSATEAFF

abundance: .
len: 13
d_gene: .
v_gene: TRBV14
j_gene: TRBJ2-1
CDR3nt: TGTGCCAGCAGCCAACCTCAGGGAATTGAGCAGTTCTTC
CDR3aa: CASSQPQGIEQFF

abundance: .
len: 13
d_gene: .
v_gene: TRBV4-1
j_gene: TRBJ1-2
CDR3nt: TGCGCCAGCAGGGCCGGGGGATTCGGGGGCTACACCTTC
CDR3aa: CASRAGGFGGYTF

abundance: .
len: 15
d_gene: TRBD1
v_gene: TRBV7-2
j_gene: TRBJ2-2
CDR3nt: TGTGCCAGCAGACCAGGACAGGGTTACACCGGGGAGCTGTTTTTT
CDR3aa: CASRPGQGYTGELFF

abundance: .
len: 17
d_gene: TRBD2
v_gene: TRBV24-1
j_gene: TRBJ2-1
CDR3nt: TGTGCCACCAGTGAAGGAGGACTAGCGGATTTCTCCCATGAGCAGTTCTTC
CDR3aa: CATSEGGLADFSHEQFF

abundance: few
len: 17
d_gene: TRBD2
v_gene: TRBV7-2
j_gene: TRBJ2-1
CDR3nt: TGTGCCAGCAGCCCGATGATCGGGACTAGCGGATACAATGAGCAGTTCTTC
CDR3aa: CASSPMIGTSGYNEQFF

abundance: .
len: 18
d_gene: .
v_gene: TRBV13
j_gene: TRBJ1-2
CDR3nt: TGTGCCAGCAGACTCGAACGGGAAAGGGCCACGGGCTATTATGGCTACACCTTC
CDR3aa: CASRLERERATGYYGYTF

abundance: .
len: 13
d_gene: .
v_gene: TRBV5-1
j_gene: TRBJ2-3
CDR3nt: TGCGCCAGCAGACCCCAACAGACAGATACGCAGTATTTT
CDR3aa: CASRPQQTDTQYF

abundance: .
len: 17
d_gene: TRBD1
v_gene: TRBV5-6
j_gene: TRBJ2-3
CDR3nt: TGTGCCAGCAGCTACCGAATAGCACAGGGGCACACAGATACGCAGTATTTT
CDR3aa: CASSYRIAQGHTDTQYF

abundance: once
len: 18
d_gene: TRBD2
v_gene: TRBV4-1
j_gene: TRBJ2-3
CDR3nt: TGCGCCAGCAGCCAAGTCAGCGGGGGCTCTGGAAGCACAGATACGCAGTATTTT
CDR3aa: CASSQVSGGSGSTDTQYF

abundance: once
len: 16
d_gene: .
v_gene: TRBV23-1
j_gene: TRBJ1-5
CDR3nt: TGCGCCAGCAGTCAAACATCCCCGACAGGCAATCAGCCCCAGCATTTT
CDR3aa: CASSQTSPTGNQPQHF

abundance: .
len: 15
d_gene: TRBD2
v_gene: TRBV6-5
j_gene: TRBJ2-2
CDR3nt: TGTGCCAGCCTGTGGGGGGGGGCGAACACCGGGGAGCTGTTTTTT
CDR3aa: CASLWGGANTGELFF

abundance: .
len: 15
d_gene: .
v_gene: TRBV5-5
j_gene: TRBJ2-5
CDR3nt: TGTGCCAGCAGCCCCCTCGGGGCAGAACAAGAGACCCAGTACTTC
CDR3aa: CASSPLGAEQETQYF

abundance: .
len: 13
d_gene: .
v_gene: TRBV7-9
j_gene: TRBJ2-7
CDR3nt: TGTGCCAGCAGCTCCAGGGGCTACTACGAGCAGTACTTC
CDR3aa: CASSSRGYYEQYF

abundance: few
len: 11
d_gene: .
v_gene: TRBV18
j_gene: TRBJ2-1
CDR3nt: TGTGCCAGCTCACCAAGGAATGAGCAGTTCTTC
CDR3aa: CASSPRNEQFF

abundance: .
len: 11
d_gene: .
v_gene: TRBV6-6
j_gene: TRBJ2-7
CDR3nt: TGTGCCAGCAGCCGGAACTACGAGCAGTACTTC
CDR3aa: CASSRNYEQYF

abundance: .
len: 14
d_gene: TRBD1
v_gene: TRBV6-5
j_gene: TRBJ2-1
CDR3nt: TGTGCCAGCAGCCTGACAGGGACCTGGAATGAGCAGTTCTTC
CDR3aa: CASSLTGTWNEQFF

abundance: once
len: 17
d_gene: TRBD1
v_gene: TRBV6-2/TRBV6-3
j_gene: TRBJ2-7
CDR3nt: TGTGCCAGCAGTTACAGGTTTGGTTCCAGGGGGCTTCACGAGCAGTACTTC
CDR3aa: CASSYRFGSRGLHEQYF

abundance: few
len: 17
d_gene: TRBD2
v_gene: TRBV19
j_gene: TRBJ2-2
CDR3nt: TGTGCCAGTAGTATAGATCCGTTGCGGGGGGCGGTCGGGGAGCTGTTTTTT
CDR3aa: CASSIDPLRGAVGELFF

abundance: .
len: 13
d_gene: .
v_gene: TRBV5-1
j_gene: TRBJ1-1
CDR3nt: TGCGCCAGCGGAGTGATAGAGAACACTGAAGCTTTCTTT
CDR3aa: CASGVIENTEAFF

abundance: .
len: 13
d_gene: .
v_gene: TRBV12-3/TRBV12-4
j_gene: TRBJ1-4
CDR3nt: TGTGCCAGCAGTTCGATAGGTGAGGGAAAACTGTTTTTT
CDR3aa: CASSSIGEGKLFF

abundance: few
len: 17
d_gene: TRBD1
v_gene: TRBV5-4
j_gene: TRBJ2-2
CDR3nt: TGTGCCAGCAGCAGGGACAGGGGGCGGCGGAGCACCGGGGAGCTGTTTTTT
CDR3aa: CASSRDRGRRSTGELFF

abundance: .
len: 15
d_gene: .
v_gene: TRBV6-4
j_gene: TRBJ2-3
CDR3nt: TGTGCCAGCAGTGACGGGGCGGGGAGCACAGATACGCAGTATTTT
CDR3aa: CASSDGAGSTDTQYF

abundance: once
len: 14
d_gene: TRBD1
v_gene: TRBV10-3
j_gene: TRBJ2-1
CDR3nt: TGTGCCATCAAACCGGGACAGGGCGGCAATGAGCAGTTCTTC
CDR3aa: CAIKPGQGGNEQFF

abundance: .
len: 16
d_gene: TRBD2
v_gene: TRBV13
j_gene: TRBJ2-5
CDR3nt: TGTGCCAGCAGCTTAAGACGACTAGCGGATCAAGAGACCCAGTACTTC
CDR3aa: CASSLRRLADQETQYF

abundance: .
len: 16
d_gene: .
v_gene: TRBV7-7
j_gene: TRBJ2-1
CDR3nt: TGTGCCAGCAGCTTAGGGCGCTACGTATCCTACAATGAGCAGTTCTTC
CDR3aa: CASSLGRYVSYNEQFF